What follows is one T cell receptor beta chain and its context. Its antigen is not identified. There are 11 residues in the CDR3. CDR1 is SGHRS and CDR2 is YFSETQ in the germline V gene. TCRdb reanalyzed the 5' RACE reads, giving one entry per CDR3 protein sequence and no DNA. In all, the sample yields 400,000 to 500,000 distinct CDR3 sequences. This sample was included in a study of monozygotic twins with inflammatory bowel disease. General study points: Immunosuppressive treatment differences may have increased patient repertoire variability.

The source is a human donor with ulcerative colitis or Crohn's disease, or a healthy co-twin of an affected twin (not recorded which). Sequenced: blood. The V gene is TRBV5-1, the J gene TRBJ2-7; TCRdb's D call of TRBD1 is untestable without DNA. The CDR3: CASRIGQEQYF.